This entry is about one T cell receptor (beta chain). The clone's antigen remains unknown. No base qualities exist here, and no much larger clone lies one base off it. The sample is drawn from a study of T cell responses to AZD1222 COVID-19 vaccine (dated by TCRdb to 2020 to 2023). General notes on the study: AZD1222 recipients with second doses at about 4 weeks or about 12 weeks were pooled, because spike-specific TCR depth and breadth did not differ between schedules. A total of about 250 trial participants underwent TCR sequencing, of whom about 200 had received two doses of AZD1222 and around 26 had received two doses of the MenACWY control vaccine. Trial participants were enrolled by age into subgroups of 18-55, 56-69 and 70-plus years, and around 150, 28 and 57 TCR-sequenced participants, respectively, were included in these subgroups. On the study overall, not on this receptor specifically: Reportedly, almost half of the unique spike-specific TCRs recognized epitopes lying outside the regions that are mutated in the B.1.351 and B.1.1.7 variants. Conclusions about previously exposed vaccinees were limited because only six or seven AZD1222 recipients were SARS-CoV-2 seropositive at baseline. In the small 56-69-year group, the increase in depth fell short of significance, most likely because of low power. A significant rise in spike-specific TCR breadth and depth was observed after two AZD1222 doses relative to day 0 and relative to MenACWY recipients. Because no samples from the day 14 peak response were available, repertoires could be characterized only after the peak T cell response. The whole spike protein was spanned by vaccine-associated CD4 TCRs, and dominant responses were seen in regions 160-218 and 743-854. Participants were mostly white British and included more females than males, and it was suggested by the authors that clonal diversity may have been underestimated.

Ends trimmed: V by 5 bases, J by 2 bases; bases unmatched to a gene: 7. CDR1 and CDR2 were assigned from the germline V gene (reference sequence) as MNHEY and SMNVEV. The CDR3 numbers 15 residues from cysteine through phenylalanine. Just CDR3 DNA is preserved here, 45 bases in frame from base 1. What the time point label conveys for this sample: baseline before first vaccination. Vaccinee samples came from UK trials COV001 and COV002, including a single-blind randomized controlled phase 2/3 trial of AZD1222 (ChAdOx1 nCoV-19) in healthy adults. Trial participant PBMC samples were collected at day 0 and day 28 after the second dose for TCRbeta chain sequencing. The CDR3 regions of human TCRbeta chains were analyzed by immunosequencing. In the authors' own workflow: TCRs in the repertoires were compared against a reference library of SARS-CoV-2-specific TCRs that had been generated with the MIRA antigen-specificity platform. Breadth meant the fraction of unique TCRs that were SARS-CoV-2-associated, whereas depth meant the fraction of total T cells that were SARS-CoV-2-associated. Using the MIRA data, every spike-specific TCR was mapped to the spike region that the TCR reacted to and assigned to either a CD4 or a CD8 class. Log10-transformed breadth and depth values were compared by one-way ANOVA with Sidak's multiple comparisons tests. Imported from immuneACCESS, the table was reduced by TCRdb to in-frame sequences with V and J called. These copies leave out some clones; in studies compared against another copy, an unresolved V gene accounts for under half, and the cause of the remainder is not known. That table supplies the V and J calls and clone size; D and trimming were determined from the DNA. This sample gives more than 95,000 clones in total; approximately 88% of them show up just once. Of the sample, around 8.7% falls within the top ten clones.

The origin of this receptor is an adult in good health. Recombination joined TRBV27 with TRBJ2-5; 8 middle bases align to TRBD2. Sequencing was performed on peripheral blood, taken on day 0 of AZD1222 vaccination. For the CDR3, the sequence is CASSRLAPYQETQYF. The bases read TGTGCCAGCAGTCGACTAGCGCCTTATCAAGAGACCCAGTACTTC.